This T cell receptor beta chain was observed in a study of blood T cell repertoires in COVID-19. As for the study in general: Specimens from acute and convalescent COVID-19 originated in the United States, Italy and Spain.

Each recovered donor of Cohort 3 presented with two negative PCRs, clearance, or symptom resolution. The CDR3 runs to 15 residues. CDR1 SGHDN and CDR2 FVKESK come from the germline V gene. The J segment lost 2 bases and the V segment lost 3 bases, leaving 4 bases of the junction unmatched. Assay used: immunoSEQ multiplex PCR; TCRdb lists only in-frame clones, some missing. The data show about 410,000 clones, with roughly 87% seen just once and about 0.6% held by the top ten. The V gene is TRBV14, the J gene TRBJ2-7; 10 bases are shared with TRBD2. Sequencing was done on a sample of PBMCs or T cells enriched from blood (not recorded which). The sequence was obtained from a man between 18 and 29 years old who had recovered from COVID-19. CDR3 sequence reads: CASSHNGLAAYEQYF. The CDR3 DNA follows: TGTGCCAGCAGCCATAACGGACTAGCGGCCTACGAGCAGTACTTC.